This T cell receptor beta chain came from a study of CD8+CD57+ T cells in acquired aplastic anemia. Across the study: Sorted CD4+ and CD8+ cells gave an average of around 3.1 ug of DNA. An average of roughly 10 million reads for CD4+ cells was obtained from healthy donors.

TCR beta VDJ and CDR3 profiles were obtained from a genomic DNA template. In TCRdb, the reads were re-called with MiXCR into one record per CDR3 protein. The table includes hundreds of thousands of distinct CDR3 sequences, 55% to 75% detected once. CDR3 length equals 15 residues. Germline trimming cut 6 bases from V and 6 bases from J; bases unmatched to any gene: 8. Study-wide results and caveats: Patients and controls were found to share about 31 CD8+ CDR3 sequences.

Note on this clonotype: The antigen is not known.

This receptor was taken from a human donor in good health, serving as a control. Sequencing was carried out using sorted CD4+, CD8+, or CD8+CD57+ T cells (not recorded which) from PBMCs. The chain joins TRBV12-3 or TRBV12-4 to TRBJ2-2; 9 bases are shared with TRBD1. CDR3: CASRDPQGASGELFF. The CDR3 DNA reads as TGTGCCAGCAGGGACCCACAGGGGGCCTCCGGGGAGCTGTTTTTT.